The 12 T cell receptor beta chains given below trace back to one sample, sequenced in a study of blood T cell repertoires in COVID-19. Here immunoSEQ multiplex PCR was the method, and the copy in TCRdb shows in-frame clones only, minus some. The repertoire includes 150,000 to 200,000 clones, around 80% of them detected once, and roughly 15% sits in the top ten. The sequenced sample was PBMCs or T cells enriched from blood (not recorded which). These receptor sequences come from a man in his forties or fifties who had recovered from COVID-19.

V gene TRBV6-6 combines with J gene TRBJ1-1, with D possibly being TRBD1 (5 bases). The germline V and J ends were trimmed by 5 bases and 1 base, with 17 bases remaining between them. From germline, CDR1 is MNHNY and CDR2 SVGAGI (reference sequence). CDR3 length: 16 amino acids. CDR3 residues: CASSRSQGYSNTEAFF. Written as DNA, the CDR3 is TGTGCCAGCAGTCGATCCCAGGGATACTCGAACACTGAAGCTTTCTTT.

The gene calls are TRBV6-5 and TRBJ2-5, with D possibly matching TRBD2 (6 bases). The CDR3 has 12 residues. Trimming removed 10 bases at V and 5 bases at J, with 14 bases between. Germline-derived CDR1 and CDR2 are MNHEY and SVGAGI. CDR3 nucleotides: TGTGCCACCCAAGCGGGCTGGGAGACCCAGTACTTC. Amino acid sequence: CATQAGWETQYF.

V gene TRBV27 combines with J gene TRBJ1-4; D gene uncertain. Trimming pared 6 bases from V and 7 bases from J, leaving 9 bases between. The germline gives CDR1 MNHEY, CDR2 SMNVEV (reference sequence). CDR3 size: 12 residues. This CDR3 is CASRRGIEKLFF. The CDR3 DNA reads TGTGCCAGCAGAAGAGGGATTGAAAAACTGTTTTTT.

This chain connects TRBV2 to TRBJ2-1; maybe TRBD1 (5 bases). The germline V and J ends were trimmed by 6 bases and 5 bases, with 14 bases remaining between them. The CDR3 extends over 14 amino acids. Germline-derived CDR1 and CDR2 are SNHLY and FYNNEI. The CDR3 region is CASRADDRNNEQFF. CDR3 coding DNA: TGTGCCAGCAGGGCCGACGACAGAAACAATGAGCAGTTCTTC.

This clone was counted once. The V and J genes are TRBV28 and TRBJ2-3, with a possible D match to TRBD2 (6 bases). The CDR3 is 15 residues long. The ends were cut back, 5 bases at V and 6 bases at J, with 18 bases in the middle. Germline-derived CDR1 and CDR2 are MDHEN and SYDVKM. The CDR3 is CASSRPRLGGDTQYF. In DNA form, the CDR3 reads TGTGCCAGCAGTCGCCCCCGTCTCGGGGGTGATACGCAGTATTTT. The variable domain in full, with the rest retrieved from reference TRBV28 and TRBJ2-3, is DVKVTQSSRYLVKRTGEKVFLECVQDMDHENMFWYRQDPGLGLRLIYFSYDVKMKEKGDIPEGYSVSREKKERFSLILESASTNQTSMYLCASSRPRLGGDTQYFGPGTRLTVL.

The V gene is TRBV7-9, the J gene TRBJ1-6, with a weak D call TRBD1 (6 bases). The germline CDR1 and CDR2 sequences are SEHNR and FQNEAQ (reference sequence). The CDR3 is 17 residues long. Trimming stripped 4 bases from V and 5 bases from J, with 18 bases between. CDR3 nucleotide sequence: TGTGCCAGCAGCTCATCAGGGGTCCTCGATCATAATTCACCCCTCCACTTT. It codes for CASSSSGVLDHNSPLHF.

The genes are TRBV10-1 and TRBJ1-1; 7 bases are shared with TRBD1. Germline CDR1 is WNHNN and CDR2 is SYGVQD (reference sequence). CDR3 length: 14 amino acids. J gave up 1 base and V 6 bases, and 5 bases lay outside the gene matches. The chain's CDR3 is CASRGTGENTEAFF. The CDR3, as DNA: TGCGCCAGCAGAGGAACAGGGGAGAACACTGAAGCTTTCTTT.

This clone appeared a few times. This chain joins TRBV15 and TRBJ1-5; the match to TRBD1 covers 8 bases. Germline-derived CDR1 and CDR2 are LNHNV and YYDKDF (reference sequence). The CDR3 totals 15 residues. Losses at the gene ends were 6 bases for V and 6 bases for J; bases not matched to a gene: 10. The CDR3 DNA sequence: TGTGCCACCAGGCCGGGACAGGCCCTTCCTCAGCCCCAGCATTTT. Amino acids: CATRPGQALPQPQHF.

The chain combines TRBV2 with TRBJ1-5; 8 nucleotides match TRBD1. The V gene end was trimmed by 7 bases and the J gene end by 3 bases; junction bases not matched to a gene: 8. Germline V lookup: CDR1 SNHLY, CDR2 FYNNEI. The CDR3 covers 15 residues. The CDR3 DNA reads TGTGCCAGCATTCGTGGGACAGGAGTCAATCAGCCCCAGCATTTT. Translating it yields CASIRGTGVNQPQHF.

The chain combines TRBV3-1 (or the pseudogene TRBV3-2) with TRBJ1-1, with TRBD1 identical over 12 bases. V was pared by 3 bases and J by 3 bases, with 5 bases of the junction left unmatched. Germline CDR1 is LGHDT and CDR2 is YNNKEL (reference sequence). The CDR3 is made up of 16 amino acids. The CDR3 region is CASSHRDRGPHTEAFF. The CDR3 DNA reads TGTGCCAGCAGCCACCGGGACAGGGGGCCACACACTGAAGCTTTCTTT.

The V and J genes are TRBV4-1 and TRBJ1-2, with 8 bases matching TRBD1. CDR1 and CDR2 from the germline V gene are MGHRA and YSYEKL. J was trimmed by 0 bases and V by 3 bases; bases with no gene match: 6. The CDR3 runs to 16 residues. CDR3 in DNA: TGCGCCAGCAGCCAGGAAGGGACAGGCGCTAACTATGGCTACACCTTC. Its translation: CASSQEGTGANYGYTF.

The chain is built from TRBV11-2 and TRBJ1-2, with D possibly TRBD1 on 6 matching bases. The germline gives CDR1 SGHAT, CDR2 FQNNGV. The V end was cut by 5 bases, the J end by 3 bases, with 16 bases between. The CDR3 loop spans 15 amino acids. The CDR3 sequence is CASSLSRAGDYGYTF. In nucleotides, the CDR3 is TGTGCCAGCAGCCTTTCCCGGGCAGGGGACTATGGCTACACCTTC.